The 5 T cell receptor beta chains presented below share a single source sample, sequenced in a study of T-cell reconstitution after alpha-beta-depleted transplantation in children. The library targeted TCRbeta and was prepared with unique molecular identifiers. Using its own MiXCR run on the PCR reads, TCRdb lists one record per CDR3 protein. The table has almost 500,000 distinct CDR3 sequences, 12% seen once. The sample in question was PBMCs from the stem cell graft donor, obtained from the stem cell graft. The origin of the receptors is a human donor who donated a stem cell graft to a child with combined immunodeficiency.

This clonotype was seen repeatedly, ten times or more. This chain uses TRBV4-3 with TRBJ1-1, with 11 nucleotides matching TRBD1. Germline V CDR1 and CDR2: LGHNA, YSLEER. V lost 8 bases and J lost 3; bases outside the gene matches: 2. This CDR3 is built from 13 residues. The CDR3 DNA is TGCGCCAGCGGGGACAGGGGGTACACTGAAGCTTTCTTT. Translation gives CASGDRGYTEAFF.

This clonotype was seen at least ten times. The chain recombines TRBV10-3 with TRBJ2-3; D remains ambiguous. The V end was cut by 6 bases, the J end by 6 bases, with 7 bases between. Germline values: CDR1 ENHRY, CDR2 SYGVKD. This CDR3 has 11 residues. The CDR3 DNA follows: TGTGCCATCAGCCAGTTGGATACGCAGTATTTT. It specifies CAISQLDTQYF.

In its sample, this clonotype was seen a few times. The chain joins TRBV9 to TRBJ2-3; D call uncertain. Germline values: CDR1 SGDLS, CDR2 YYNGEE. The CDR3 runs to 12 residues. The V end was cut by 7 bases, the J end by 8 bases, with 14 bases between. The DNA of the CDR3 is TGTGCCAGCTCCTACCCTTCATCTACGCAGTATTTT. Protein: CASSYPSSTQYF. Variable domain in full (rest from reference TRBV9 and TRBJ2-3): DSGVTQTPKHLITATGQRVTLRCSPRSGDLSVYWYQQSLDQGLQFLIQYYNGEERAKGNILERFSAQQFPDLHSELNLSSLELGDSALYFCASSYPSSTQYFGPGTRLTVL.

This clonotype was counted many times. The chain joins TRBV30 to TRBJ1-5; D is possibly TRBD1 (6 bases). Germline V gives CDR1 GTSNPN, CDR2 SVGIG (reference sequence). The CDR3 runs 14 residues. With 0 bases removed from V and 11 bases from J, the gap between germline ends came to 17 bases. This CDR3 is CAWSVQGGLGAQHF. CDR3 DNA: TGTGCCTGGAGTGTACAGGGCGGGCTAGGGGCCCAGCATTTT.

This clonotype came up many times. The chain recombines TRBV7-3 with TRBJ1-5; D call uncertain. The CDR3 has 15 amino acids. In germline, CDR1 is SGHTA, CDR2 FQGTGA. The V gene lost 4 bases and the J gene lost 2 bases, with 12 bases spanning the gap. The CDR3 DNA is TGTGCCAGCAGCTCCCTGAGAAGGGGCAATCAGCCCCAGCATTTT. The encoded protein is CASSSLRRGNQPQHF.